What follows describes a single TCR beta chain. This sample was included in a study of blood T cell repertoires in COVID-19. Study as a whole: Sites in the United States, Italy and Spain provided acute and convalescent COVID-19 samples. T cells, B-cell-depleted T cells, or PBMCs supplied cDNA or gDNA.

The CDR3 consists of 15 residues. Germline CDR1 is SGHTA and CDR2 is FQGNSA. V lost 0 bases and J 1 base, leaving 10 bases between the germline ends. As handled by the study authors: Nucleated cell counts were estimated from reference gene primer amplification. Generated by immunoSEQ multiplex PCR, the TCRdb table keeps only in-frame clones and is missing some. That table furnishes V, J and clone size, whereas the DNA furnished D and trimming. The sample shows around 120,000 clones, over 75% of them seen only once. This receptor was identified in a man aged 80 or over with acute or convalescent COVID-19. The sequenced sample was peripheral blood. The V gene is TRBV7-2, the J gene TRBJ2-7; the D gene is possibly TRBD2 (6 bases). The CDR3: CASSLASGSSYEQYF. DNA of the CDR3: TGTGCCAGCAGCTTAGCGTCCGGGAGTTCCTACGAGCAGTACTTC.